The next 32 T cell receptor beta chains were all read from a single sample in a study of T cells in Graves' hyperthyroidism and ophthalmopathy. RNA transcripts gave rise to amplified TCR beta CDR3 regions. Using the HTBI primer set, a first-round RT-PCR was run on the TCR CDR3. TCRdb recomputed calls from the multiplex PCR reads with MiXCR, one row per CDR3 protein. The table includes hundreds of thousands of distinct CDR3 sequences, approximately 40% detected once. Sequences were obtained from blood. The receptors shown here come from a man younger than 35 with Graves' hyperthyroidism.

CDR3 region: CRSGQGAKETQYF. For the CDR3, the DNA is TGCAGGTCAGGACAGGGGGCGAAAGAGACCCAGTACTTC. V is TRBV20-1 and J is TRBJ2-5, with TRBD1 identical over 11 bases. Per germline, CDR1 DFQATT and CDR2 SNEGSKA (reference sequence). CDR3 length: 13 amino acids.

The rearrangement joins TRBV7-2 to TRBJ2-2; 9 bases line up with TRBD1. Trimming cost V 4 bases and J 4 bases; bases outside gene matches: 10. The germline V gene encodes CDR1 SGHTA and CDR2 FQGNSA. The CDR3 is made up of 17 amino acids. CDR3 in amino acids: CASSSSPGTGITGELFF. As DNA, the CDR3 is TGTGCCAGCAGCTCCTCCCCCGGGACAGGGATCACCGGGGAGCTGTTTTTT.

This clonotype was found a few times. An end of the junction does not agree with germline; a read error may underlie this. The CDR3 loop is CASSFRASGGQPQHF. CDR3 sequence (DNA): TGCGCCAGCAGCTTCCGGGCCTCTGGGGGTCAGCCCCAGCATTTT. The rearrangement uses TRBV7-2 and TRBJ1-5; a possible D gene is TRBD1 (5 bases). In germline, CDR1 is SGHTA, CDR2 FQGNSA. The CDR3 is 15 residues long.

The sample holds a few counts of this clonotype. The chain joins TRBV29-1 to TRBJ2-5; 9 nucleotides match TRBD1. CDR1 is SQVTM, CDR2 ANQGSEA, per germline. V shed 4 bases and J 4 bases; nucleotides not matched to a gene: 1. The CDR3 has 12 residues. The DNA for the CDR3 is TGCAGCGTTGGGGGACAGGGAGAGACCCAGTACTTC. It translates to CSVGGQGETQYF.

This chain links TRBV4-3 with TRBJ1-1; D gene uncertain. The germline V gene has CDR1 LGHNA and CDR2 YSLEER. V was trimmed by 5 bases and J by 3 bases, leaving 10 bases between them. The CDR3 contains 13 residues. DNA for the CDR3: TGCGCCAGCAGCGAGCCAGGTGACACTGAAGCTTTCTTT. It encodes CASSEPGDTEAFF.

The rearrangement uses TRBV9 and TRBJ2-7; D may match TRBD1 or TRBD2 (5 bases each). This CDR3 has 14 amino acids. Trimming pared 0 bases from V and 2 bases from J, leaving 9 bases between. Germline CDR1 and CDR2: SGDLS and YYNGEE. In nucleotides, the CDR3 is TGTGCCAGCAGCGTAGAGGGGACGGCCTACGAGCAGTACTTC. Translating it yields CASSVEGTAYEQYF.

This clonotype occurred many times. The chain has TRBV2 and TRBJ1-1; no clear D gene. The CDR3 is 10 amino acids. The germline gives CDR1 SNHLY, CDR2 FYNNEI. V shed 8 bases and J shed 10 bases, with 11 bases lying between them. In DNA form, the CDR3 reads TGTGCCAGCTATGGGTTGAGAGCTTTCTTT. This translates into CASYGLRAFF.

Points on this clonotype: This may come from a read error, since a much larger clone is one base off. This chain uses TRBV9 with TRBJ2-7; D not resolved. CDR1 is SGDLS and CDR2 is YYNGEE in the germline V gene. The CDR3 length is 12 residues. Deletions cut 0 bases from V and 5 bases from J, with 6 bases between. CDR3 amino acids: CASSVDDDEQYF. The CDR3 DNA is TGTGCCAGCAGCGTAGATGACGACGAGCAGTACTTC.

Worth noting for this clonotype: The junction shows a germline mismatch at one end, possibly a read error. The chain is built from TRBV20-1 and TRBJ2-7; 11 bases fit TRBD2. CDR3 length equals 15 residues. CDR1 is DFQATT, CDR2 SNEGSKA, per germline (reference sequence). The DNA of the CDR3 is TGCAGTGCTAGACAACTTAGCGGGAGGGCCTACGAGCACTACTTC. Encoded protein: CSARQLSGRAYEHYF.

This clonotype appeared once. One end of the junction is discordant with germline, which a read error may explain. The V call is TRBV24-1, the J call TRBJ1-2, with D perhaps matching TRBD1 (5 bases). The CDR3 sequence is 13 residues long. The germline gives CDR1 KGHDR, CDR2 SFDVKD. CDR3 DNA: TGTGCCGCCAGCTCCGGGACTTATCATGGCTACACCTTC. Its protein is CAASSGTYHGYTF.

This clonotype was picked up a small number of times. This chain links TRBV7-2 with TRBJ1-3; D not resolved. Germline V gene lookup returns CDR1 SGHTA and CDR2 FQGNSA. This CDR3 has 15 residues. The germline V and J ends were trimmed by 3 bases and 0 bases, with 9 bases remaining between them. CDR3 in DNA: TGTGCCAGCAGCTTGGTGGGCTTCTCTGGAAACACCATATATTTT. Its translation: CASSLVGFSGNTIYF.

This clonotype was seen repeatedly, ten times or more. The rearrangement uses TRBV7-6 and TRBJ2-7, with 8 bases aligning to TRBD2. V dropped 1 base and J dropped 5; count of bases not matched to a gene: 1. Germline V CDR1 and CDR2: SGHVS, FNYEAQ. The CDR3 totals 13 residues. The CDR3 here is CASSLGLANEQYF. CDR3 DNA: TGTGCCAGCAGCTTAGGACTAGCGAACGAGCAGTACTTC. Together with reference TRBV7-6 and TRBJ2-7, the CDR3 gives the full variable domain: GAGVSQSPRYKVTKRGQDVALRCDPISGHVSLYWYRQALGQGPEFLTYFNYEAQQDKSGLPNDRFSAERPEGSISTLTIQRTEQRDSAMYRCASSLGLANEQYFGPGTRLTVT.

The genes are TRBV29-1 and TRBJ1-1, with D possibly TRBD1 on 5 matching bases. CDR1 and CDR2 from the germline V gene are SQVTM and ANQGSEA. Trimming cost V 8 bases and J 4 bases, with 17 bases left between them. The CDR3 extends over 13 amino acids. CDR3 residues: CSPPVGPGTEAFF. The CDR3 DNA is TGCAGCCCTCCGGTGGGACCGGGCACTGAAGCTTTCTTT.

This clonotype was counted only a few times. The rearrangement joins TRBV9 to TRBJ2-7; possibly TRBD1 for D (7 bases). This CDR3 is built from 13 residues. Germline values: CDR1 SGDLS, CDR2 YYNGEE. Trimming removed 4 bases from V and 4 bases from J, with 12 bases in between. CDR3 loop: CASSWRGRYEQYF. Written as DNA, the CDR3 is TGTGCCAGCAGCTGGAGGGGGCGGTACGAGCAGTACTTC.

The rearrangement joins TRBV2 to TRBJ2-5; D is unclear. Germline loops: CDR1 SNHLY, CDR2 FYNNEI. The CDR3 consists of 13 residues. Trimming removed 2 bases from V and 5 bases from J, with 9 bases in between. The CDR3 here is CASSESRPETQYF. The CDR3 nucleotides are TGTGCCAGCAGTGAAAGCCGGCCGGAGACCCAGTACTTC.

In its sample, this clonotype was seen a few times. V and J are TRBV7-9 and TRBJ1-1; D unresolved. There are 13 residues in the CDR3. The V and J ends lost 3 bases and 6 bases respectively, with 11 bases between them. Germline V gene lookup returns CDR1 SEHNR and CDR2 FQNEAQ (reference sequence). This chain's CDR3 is CASSFSGIAEAFF. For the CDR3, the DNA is TGTGCCAGCAGCTTCTCCGGTATCGCTGAAGCTTTCTTT.

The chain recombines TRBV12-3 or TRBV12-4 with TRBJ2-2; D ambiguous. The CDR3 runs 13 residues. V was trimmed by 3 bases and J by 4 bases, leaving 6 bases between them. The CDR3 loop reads CASSFKSTGELFF. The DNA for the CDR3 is TGTGCCAGCAGTTTTAAGAGCACCGGGGAGCTGTTTTTT.

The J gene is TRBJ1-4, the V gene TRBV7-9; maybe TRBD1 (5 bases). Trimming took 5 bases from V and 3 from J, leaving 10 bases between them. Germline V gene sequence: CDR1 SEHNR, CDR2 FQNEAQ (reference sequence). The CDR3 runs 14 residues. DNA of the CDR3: TGTGCCAGCAGCCCCGGGGCCCCTAATGAAAAACTGTTTTTT. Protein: CASSPGAPNEKLFF.

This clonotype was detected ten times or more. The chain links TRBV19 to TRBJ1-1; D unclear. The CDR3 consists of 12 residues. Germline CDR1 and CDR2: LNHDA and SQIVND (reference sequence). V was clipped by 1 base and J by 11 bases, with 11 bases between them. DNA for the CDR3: TGTGCCAGTAGTATAGGAGGGCCGGTTGCTTTCTTT. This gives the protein CASSIGGPVAFF.

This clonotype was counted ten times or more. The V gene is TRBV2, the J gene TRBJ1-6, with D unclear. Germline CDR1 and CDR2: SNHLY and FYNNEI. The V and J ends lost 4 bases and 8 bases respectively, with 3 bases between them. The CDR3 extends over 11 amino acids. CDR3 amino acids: CASSVYSPLHF. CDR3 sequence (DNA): TGTGCCAGCAGTGTTTATTCACCCCTCCACTTT.

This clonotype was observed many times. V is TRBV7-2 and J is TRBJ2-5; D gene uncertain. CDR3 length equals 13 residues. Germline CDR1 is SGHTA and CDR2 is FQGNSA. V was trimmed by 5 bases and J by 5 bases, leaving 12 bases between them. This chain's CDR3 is CASSNSLVETQYF. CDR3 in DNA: TGTGCCAGCAGCAATAGTCTGGTTGAGACCCAGTACTTC.

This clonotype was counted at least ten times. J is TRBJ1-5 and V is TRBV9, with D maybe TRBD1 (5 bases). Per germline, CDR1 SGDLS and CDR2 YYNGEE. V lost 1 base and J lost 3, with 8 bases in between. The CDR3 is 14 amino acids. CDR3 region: CASSVWDLNQPQHF. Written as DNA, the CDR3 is TGTGCCAGCAGCGTATGGGACCTCAATCAGCCCCAGCATTTT.

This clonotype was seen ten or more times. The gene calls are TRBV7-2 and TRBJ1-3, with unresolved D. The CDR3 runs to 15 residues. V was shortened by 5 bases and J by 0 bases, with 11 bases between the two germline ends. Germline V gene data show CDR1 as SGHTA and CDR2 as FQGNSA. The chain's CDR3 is CASSPRLPSGNTIYF. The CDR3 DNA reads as TGTGCCAGCAGCCCACGGCTACCCTCTGGAAACACCATATATTTT.

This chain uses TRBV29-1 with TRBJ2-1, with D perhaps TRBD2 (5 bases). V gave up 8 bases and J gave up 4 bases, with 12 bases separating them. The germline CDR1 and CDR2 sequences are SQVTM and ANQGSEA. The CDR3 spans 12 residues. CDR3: CSLTRGYNEQFF. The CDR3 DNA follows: TGCAGCTTAACTAGAGGGTACAATGAGCAGTTCTTC.

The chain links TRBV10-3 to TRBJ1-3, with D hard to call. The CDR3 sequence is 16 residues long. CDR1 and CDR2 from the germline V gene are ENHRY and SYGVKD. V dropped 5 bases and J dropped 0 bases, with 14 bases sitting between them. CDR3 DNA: TGTGCCATCAGTCCGGACTTTTTCCGCTCTGGAAACACCATATATTTT. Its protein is CAISPDFFRSGNTIYF.

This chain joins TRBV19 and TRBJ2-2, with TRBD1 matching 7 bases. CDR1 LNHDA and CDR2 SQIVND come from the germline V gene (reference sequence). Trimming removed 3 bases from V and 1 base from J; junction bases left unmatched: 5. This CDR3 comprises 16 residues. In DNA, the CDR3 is TGTGCCAGTAGTATGGAGCAGGGGGTGAACACCGGGGAGCTGTTTTTT. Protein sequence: CASSMEQGVNTGELFF. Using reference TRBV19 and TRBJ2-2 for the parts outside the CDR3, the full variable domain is DGGITQSPKYLFRKEGQNVTLSCEQNLNHDAMYWYRQDPGQGLRLIYYSQIVNDFQKGDIAEGYSVSREKKESFPLTVTSAQKNPTAFYLCASSMEQGVNTGELFFGEGSRLTVL.

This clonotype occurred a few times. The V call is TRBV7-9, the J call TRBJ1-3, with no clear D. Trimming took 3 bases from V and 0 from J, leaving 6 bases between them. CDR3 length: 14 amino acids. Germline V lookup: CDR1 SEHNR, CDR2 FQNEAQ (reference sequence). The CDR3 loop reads CASSLVHSGNTIYF. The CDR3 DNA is TGTGCCAGCAGCTTGGTCCACTCTGGAAACACCATATATTTT.

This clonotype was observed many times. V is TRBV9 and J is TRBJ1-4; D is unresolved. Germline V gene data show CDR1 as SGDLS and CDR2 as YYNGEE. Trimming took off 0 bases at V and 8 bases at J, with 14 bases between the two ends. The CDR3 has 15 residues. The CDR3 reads CASSVGGLSDEKLFF. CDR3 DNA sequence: TGTGCCAGCAGCGTAGGAGGTCTCTCGGACGAAAAACTGTTTTTT. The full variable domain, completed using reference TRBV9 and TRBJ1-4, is DSGVTQTPKHLITATGQRVTLRCSPRSGDLSVYWYQQSLDQGLQFLIQYYNGEERAKGNILERFSAQQFPDLHSELNLSSLELGDSALYFCASSVGGLSDEKLFFGSGTQLSVL.

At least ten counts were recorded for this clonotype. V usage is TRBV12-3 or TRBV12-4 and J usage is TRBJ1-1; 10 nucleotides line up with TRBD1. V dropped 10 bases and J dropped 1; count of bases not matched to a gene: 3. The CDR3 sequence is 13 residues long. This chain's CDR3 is CATRQGANTEAFF. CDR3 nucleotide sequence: TGTGCCACTAGACAGGGGGCGAACACTGAAGCTTTCTTT.

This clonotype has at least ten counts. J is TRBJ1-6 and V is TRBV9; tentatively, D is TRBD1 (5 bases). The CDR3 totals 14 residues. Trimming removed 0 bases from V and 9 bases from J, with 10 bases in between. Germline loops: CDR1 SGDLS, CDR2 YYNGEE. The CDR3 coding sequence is TGTGCCAGCAGCGTAGGAGGGGAGGGTTCACCCCTCCACTTT. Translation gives CASSVGGEGSPLHF.

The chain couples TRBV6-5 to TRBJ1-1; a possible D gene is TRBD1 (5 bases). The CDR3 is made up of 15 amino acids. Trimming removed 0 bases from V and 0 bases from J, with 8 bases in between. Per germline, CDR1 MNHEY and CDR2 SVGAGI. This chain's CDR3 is CASSYSQTVNTEAFF. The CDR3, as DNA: TGTGCCAGCAGTTACTCCCAGACAGTGAACACTGAAGCTTTCTTT.

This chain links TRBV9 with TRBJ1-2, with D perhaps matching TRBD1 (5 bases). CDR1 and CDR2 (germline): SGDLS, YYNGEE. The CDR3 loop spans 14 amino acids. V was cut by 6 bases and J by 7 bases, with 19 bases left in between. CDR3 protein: CASIQPGEGGGYTF. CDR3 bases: TGTGCCAGCATCCAGCCGGGGGAGGGAGGTGGCTACACCTTC. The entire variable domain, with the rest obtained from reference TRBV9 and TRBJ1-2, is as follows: DSGVTQTPKHLITATGQRVTLRCSPRSGDLSVYWYQQSLDQGLQFLIQYYNGEERAKGNILERFSAQQFPDLHSELNLSSLELGDSALYFCASIQPGEGGGYTFGSGTRLTVV.